The 17 T cell receptor beta chains listed next were all sequenced from one sample in a study of early T cells in non-severe SARS-CoV-2 infection. A single record per CDR3 protein comes from TCRdb applying MiXCR to the 5' RACE reads. The data contain some 97,000 distinct CDR3 sequences, approximately 11% of them singletons. This specimen was whole blood, taken at baseline. The origin of the receptors is an adult who was a healthcare worker with PCR-confirmed SARS-CoV-2 infection or an uninfected control (not recorded which).

This clonotype was picked up many times. The chain uses TRBV6-6 and TRBJ1-2; D gene ambiguous. Germline assignment: CDR1 MNHNY and CDR2 SVGAGI (reference sequence). With 0 bases removed from V and 3 bases from J, the gap between germline ends came to 17 bases. The CDR3 has 17 residues. CDR3 coding DNA: TGTGCCAGCAGTTACTCGACGGGTCAGGTCGGCTACTATGGCTACACCTTC. It translates to CASSYSTGQVGYYGYTF.

CDR3 sequence: CSVGLTSNNEQFF. The CDR3 DNA is TGCAGCGTCGGACTGACTAGTAACAATGAGCAGTTCTTC. This rearrangement joins TRBV29-1 to TRBJ2-1; the D gene is possibly TRBD2 (6 bases). The CDR3 has 13 amino acids. Trimming shortened V by 6 bases and J by 5 bases, and 14 bases separated the two germline ends. The germline V gene encodes CDR1 SQVTM and CDR2 ANQGSEA.

The chain combines TRBV10-3 with TRBJ2-1; 10 bases match TRBD2. Trimming removed 6 bases from V and 4 bases from J; junction bases left unmatched: 6. The CDR3 consists of 15 residues. Germline V gene lookup returns CDR1 ENHRY and CDR2 SYGVKD. The CDR3 DNA sequence: TGTGCCATCAGCCCGGGACTAGCGTCATACAATGAGCAGTTCTTC. Its translation is CAISPGLASYNEQFF.

This chain joins TRBV12-5 and TRBJ2-4; 7 bases align to TRBD1. The V gene end was trimmed by 3 bases and the J gene end by 13 bases; junction bases not matched to a gene: 6. The germline CDR1 and CDR2 sequences are LGHNT and FRNRAP. The CDR3 consists of 12 residues. The CDR3 sequence: CASGLTTGQQYF. CDR3 nucleotides: TGTGCTAGTGGTTTAACGACAGGGCAACAGTACTTC.

Only a few counts were recorded for this clonotype. V usage is TRBV7-9 and J usage is TRBJ2-7, with 7 positions matching TRBD1. This CDR3 has 15 residues. Germline CDR1 reads SEHNR; CDR2 reads FQNEAQ (reference sequence). V was clipped by 1 base and J by 5 bases; unmatched bases: 8. The CDR3 sequence: CASSLVGRGSNEQYF. In nucleotides, the CDR3 is TGTGCCAGCAGCTTAGTGGGCAGGGGGTCTAACGAGCAGTACTTC.

CDR3 DNA: TGTGCCACCAGTGACCCTGGAAAAGGGGACAATGAGCAGTTCTTC. Its protein is CATSDPGKGDNEQFF. This chain uses TRBV24-1 with TRBJ2-1, with a weak D call TRBD1 (5 bases). The CDR3 contains 15 residues. Germline V lookup: CDR1 KGHDR, CDR2 SFDVKD. V lost 4 bases, J lost 5 bases, and 14 bases lay in between.

This clonotype was found many times. This chain uses TRBV7-9 with TRBJ2-1; no reliable D call. Germline CDR1 is SEHNR and CDR2 is FQNEAQ (reference sequence). Trimming left V 1 base short and J 5 bases short, with 6 bases between. The CDR3 spans 13 residues. In nucleotides, the CDR3 is TGTGCCAGCAGCTTAGGTCGGGACAATGAGCAGTTCTTC. It encodes CASSLGRDNEQFF.

DNA of the CDR3: TGTGCCAGCAGCCAAGGGTTGGGCGAGCCAGCCAAAAACATTCAGTACTTC. This translates into CASSQGLGEPAKNIQYF. The V gene is TRBV3-1, the J gene TRBJ2-4; D not certain. The CDR3 runs to 17 residues. V was cut by 1 base and J by 0 bases, with 13 bases left in between. CDR1 is LGHDT and CDR2 is YNNKEL in the germline V gene (reference sequence).

The chain combines TRBV6-5 with TRBJ1-6; no clear D gene. The germline gives CDR1 MNHEY, CDR2 SVGAGI. Trimming took 0 bases from V and 8 from J, leaving 8 bases between them. The CDR3 length is 14 residues. The DNA for the CDR3 is TGTGCCAGCAGTTACTCGGAGGGCTATTCACCCCTCCACTTT. This sequence encodes CASSYSEGYSPLHF.

The chain combines TRBV7-2 with TRBJ2-1; a possible D gene is TRBD2 (6 bases). Trimming left V 2 bases short and J 7 bases short, with 18 bases between. Germline CDR1 and CDR2: SGHTA and FQGNSA. The CDR3 is 16 residues long. DNA for the CDR3: TGTGCCAGCAGCTTATTTGTTGGCGGGACGGGGAATGAGCAGTTCTTC. This gives the protein CASSLFVGGTGNEQFF. Based on the CDR3 plus reference TRBV7-2 and TRBJ2-1, the full variable domain is GAGVSQSPSNKVTEKGKDVELRCDPISGHTALYWYRQSLGQGLEFLIYFQGNSAPDKSGLPSDRFSAERTGGSVSTLTIQRTQQEDSAVYLCASSLFVGGTGNEQFFGPGTRLTVL.

There are a few counts of this clonotype. The chain uses TRBV20-1 and TRBJ1-5; no definite D call. This CDR3 is 12 amino acids long. Germline CDR1 is DFQATT and CDR2 is SNEGSKA (reference sequence). V was clipped by 6 bases and J by 5 bases, with 11 bases between them. CDR3 bases: TGCAGTGCCCGGGCGGGAGATCAGCCCCAGCATTTT. Amino acids: CSARAGDQPQHF.

This clonotype was detected only a few times. V usage is TRBV16 and J usage is TRBJ2-1; D could derive from TRBD1 or TRBD2 (5 bases each). Germline V lookup: CDR1 KGHSY, CDR2 FQNENV. Trimming removed 8 bases from V and 5 bases from J, with 13 bases in between. The CDR3 has 13 residues. DNA for the CDR3: TGTGCCAGCGCCCAGGGACCGAACAATGAGCAGTTCTTC. Protein: CASAQGPNNEQFF. Drawing the rest from reference TRBV16 and TRBJ2-1, the complete variable domain is GEEVAQTPKHLVRGEGQKAKLYCAPIKGHSYVFWYQQVLKNEFKFLISFQNENVFDETGMPKERFSAKCLPNSPCSLEIQATKLEDSAVYFCASAQGPNNEQFFGPGTRLTVL.

This clonotype was found many times. The chain joins TRBV12-3 or TRBV12-4 to TRBJ1-2; D is possibly TRBD1 (5 bases). The CDR3 contains 14 residues. V lost 5 bases, J lost 8 bases, and 18 bases lay in between. CDR3 sequence: CASSPVQGTRGYTF. As DNA, the CDR3 is TGTGCCAGCAGTCCCGTTCAGGGAACTCGGGGCTACACCTTC.

Ten or more counts support this clonotype. The chain carries TRBV9 and TRBJ1-1, with a weak D call TRBD1 (5 bases). Trimming pared 0 bases from V and 4 bases from J, leaving 13 bases between. Germline loops: CDR1 SGDLS, CDR2 YYNGEE. The CDR3 has 15 residues. CDR3 sequence reads: CASSVGGGEGTEAFF. CDR3 nucleotide sequence: TGTGCCAGCAGCGTAGGTGGAGGGGAGGGCACTGAAGCTTTCTTT.

In this sample, this clonotype turned up a few times. In DNA, the CDR3 is TGCAGCCTTAGCGGACTAGCGGGGGCACTTTACGAGCAGTACTTC. Protein: CSLSGLAGALYEQYF. V is TRBV29-1 and J is TRBJ2-7, with 13 bases that match TRBD2. The germline V gene has CDR1 SQVTM and CDR2 ANQGSEA. The CDR3 covers 15 residues. After removal of 8 bases from V and 4 bases from J, the junction contained 11 bases not matched to a gene.

The J gene is TRBJ2-3, the V gene TRBV6-5; 9 bases line up with TRBD2. The CDR3 covers 16 residues. V dropped 4 bases and J dropped 1; count of bases not matched to a gene: 6. CDR1 MNHEY and CDR2 SVGAGI come from the germline V gene. CDR3 residues: CASSSKRGAGTDTQYF. Written as DNA, the CDR3 is TGTGCCAGCAGTTCCAAGCGGGGGGCTGGCACAGATACGCAGTATTTT.

In this sample, this clonotype turned up many times. This chain uses TRBV20-1 with TRBJ1-2; D ambiguous. Trimming cost V 6 bases and J 0 bases, with 14 bases left between them. CDR1 and CDR2 from the germline V gene are DFQATT and SNEGSKA (reference sequence). This CDR3 region has 14 residues. CDR3 in DNA: TGCAGTGCCTACTCGAGAACCACTAACTATGGCTACACCTTC. As protein: CSAYSRTTNYGYTF.